These 28 T cell receptor beta chains came from one sample sequenced in a study of CXCR3-negative and CXCR3-positive naive CD8 T cells. The TRB libraries of cDNA were built by UMI-labeled 5' RACE. TCRdb reprocessed the 5' RACE reads and reports one entry per CDR3 protein, with no DNA. Reported are some 130,000 distinct CDR3 sequences; the ten largest clones contain about 0.44%. Sequenced material: naive CXCR3- CD8+ T cells from blood. Subset denoted: CD45RO-CCR7+CD27+CD95- naive CD8+ T cells lacking CXCR3 (TNR3-). Receptors originate from a human donor in good health. Some clones in this sample may be carry-over from other donors' samples.

The chain carries TRBV5-1 and TRBJ2-7. The CDR3 is 14 residues long. Germline loops: CDR1 SGHRS, CDR2 YFSETQ. CDR3: CASSLLGGSYEQYF.

This chain links TRBV4-1 with TRBJ2-7; TCRdb calls TRBD1, which cannot be checked without DNA. CDR3 length equals 16 residues. Per the germline V gene, CDR1 is MGHRA and CDR2 is YSYEKL. The CDR3 sequence: CASSQGVGTVPYEQYF.

The chain has TRBV6-5 and TRBJ2-1; TCRdb's D gene call, TRBD1, goes unchecked for lack of DNA. Germline V gene data show CDR1 as MNHEY and CDR2 as SVGAGI. The CDR3 has 15 residues. The CDR3 spells CASSQLRGDYNEQFF.

The CDR3 here is CASSQGTQLAGGQDTQYF. The rearrangement links TRBV3-1 to TRBJ2-3; TCRdb designates TRBD2, a call that cannot be tested without DNA. The CDR3 covers 18 residues. Germline CDR1 reads LGHDT; CDR2 reads YNNKEL (reference sequence).

The CDR3: CASSYGQGGELFF. The gene calls are TRBV6-5 and TRBJ2-2; TCRdb picks TRBD1, but there is no DNA to check that call. CDR3 length equals 13 residues. The germline V gene has CDR1 MNHEY and CDR2 SVGAGI.

The chain carries TRBV5-1 and TRBJ2-1; there is no DNA to check the TCRdb D call of TRBD2. Germline lookup yields CDR1 SGHRS and CDR2 YFSETQ. The CDR3 loop spans 20 amino acids. This CDR3 reads CASSSPGTSGNTMNYNEQFF.

The genes are TRBV10-3 and TRBJ2-7; the TCRdb call, TRBD1, lacks DNA for checking. Germline values: CDR1 ENHRY, CDR2 SYGVKD. The CDR3 length is 16 residues. The CDR3: CAISPHGRGVLYEQYF.

The V call is TRBV6-2 or TRBV6-3, the J call TRBJ2-1; TCRdb's D gene call, TRBD1, goes unchecked for lack of DNA. Germline V gene data show CDR1 as MNHEY and CDR2 as SVGEGT. The CDR3 is made up of 19 amino acids. The chain's CDR3 is CASSYPRGSGGPSYNEQFF.

CDR3 residues: CASSDLYTGELFF. V usage is TRBV19 and J usage is TRBJ2-2; without DNA, the TCRdb call of TRBD1 cannot be checked. The germline CDR1 and CDR2 sequences are LNHDA and SQIVND (reference sequence). This CDR3 contains 13 residues.

The V call is TRBV6-5, the J call TRBJ2-7; TCRdb returns TRBD1, unconfirmable since there is no DNA. CDR1 is MNHEY and CDR2 is SVGAGI in the germline V gene. The CDR3 length is 16 residues. CDR3 loop: CASSYGVGGDTYEQYF.

CDR3 sequence: CASSATGGSNQPQHF. The chain couples TRBV2 to TRBJ1-5; TCRdb indicates TRBD1, and absent DNA this call remains unverified. The V gene's germline CDR1 is SNHLY and CDR2 FYNNEI. This CDR3 is built from 15 residues.

V gene TRBV20-1 combines with J gene TRBJ2-3; TCRdb picks TRBD1, but there is no DNA to check that call. Per germline, CDR1 DFQATT and CDR2 SNEGSKA (reference sequence). The CDR3 sequence is 14 residues long. CDR3 residues: CSAREEGVGNTQYF.

V usage is TRBV9 and J usage is TRBJ2-1. From germline, CDR1 is SGDLS and CDR2 YYNGEE. CDR3 length equals 16 residues. CDR3 protein: CASSGRNLRPYNEQFF.

The J gene is TRBJ2-7, the V gene TRBV7-2; TCRdb picks TRBD1, but there is no DNA to check that call. CDR1 is SGHTA and CDR2 is FQGNSA in the germline V gene. The CDR3 is 17 residues long. The chain's CDR3 is CASSLELAGATSYEQYF. Together with reference TRBV7-2 and TRBJ2-7, the CDR3 gives the full variable domain: GAGVSQSPSNKVTEKGKDVELRCDPISGHTALYWYRQSLGQGLEFLIYFQGNSAPDKSGLPSDRFSAERTGGSVSTLTIQRTQQEDSAVYLCASSLELAGATSYEQYFGPGTRLTVT.

This chain links TRBV28 with TRBJ2-1; TCRdb gives TRBD2 as the D gene, but with no DNA this cannot be confirmed. This CDR3 is built from 20 residues. From germline, CDR1 is MDHEN and CDR2 SYDVKM. CDR3 residues: CASSLRRRRGLPSSYNEQFF.

V is TRBV5-5 and J is TRBJ1-2; TCRdb gives TRBD1 as the D gene, but with no DNA this cannot be confirmed. Germline V lookup: CDR1 SGHKS, CDR2 YYEKEE (reference sequence). The CDR3 is 14 amino acids. CDR3 in amino acids: CASNTRQGENGYTF.

The V call is TRBV7-9, the J call TRBJ1-2; no DNA is available, so the TRBD1 call from TCRdb remains unchecked. Per the germline V gene, CDR1 is SEHNR and CDR2 is FQNEAQ (reference sequence). The CDR3 covers 16 residues. CDR3 in amino acids: CASRFPDPGATSGYTF.

The chain has TRBV4-1 and TRBJ2-1; TCRdb's assignment of TRBD2 cannot be checked, as there is no DNA. The CDR3 contains 14 residues. Germline V gives CDR1 MGHRA, CDR2 YSYEKL. The chain's CDR3 is CASSTLLQVNEQFF.

V usage is TRBV9 and J usage is TRBJ2-1. The CDR3 consists of 15 residues. In germline, CDR1 is SGDLS, CDR2 YYNGEE. The CDR3 spells CASSSDFAVYNEQFF.

V gene TRBV5-6 combines with J gene TRBJ2-7. Germline V lookup: CDR1 SGHDT, CDR2 YYEEEE. This CDR3 region has 15 residues. CDR3 region: CASSLDRSLSYEQYF.

The chain joins TRBV2 to TRBJ1-1; TCRdb selects TRBD1, and the lack of DNA leaves this call unchecked. The CDR3 spans 14 residues. CDR1 is SNHLY and CDR2 is FYNNEI in the germline V gene. CDR3 region: CASSYTTGNPEAFF. The full variable domain, with the rest looked up from reference TRBV2 and TRBJ1-1, is EPEVTQTPSHQVTQMGQEVILRCVPISNHLYFYWYRQILGQKVEFLVSFYNNEISEKSEIFDDQFSVERPDGSNFTLKIRSTKLEDSAMYFCASSYTTGNPEAFFGQGTRLTVV.

The genes are TRBV28 and TRBJ2-1. The CDR3 has 15 amino acids. The germline V gene encodes CDR1 MDHEN and CDR2 SYDVKM. The CDR3 region is CASSLLPSANNEQFF.

V and J are TRBV7-6 and TRBJ2-7; the TCRdb D gene call, TRBD1, has no DNA to confirm it. Germline values: CDR1 SGHVS, CDR2 FNYEAQ. There are 15 residues in the CDR3. The CDR3 protein is CASSSGTGPPYEQYF.

V usage is TRBV10-3 and J usage is TRBJ2-5. The germline V gene encodes CDR1 ENHRY and CDR2 SYGVKD. This CDR3 contains 13 residues. CDR3 sequence: CAISEYIQETQYF.

This chain joins TRBV15 and TRBJ2-1. This CDR3 spans 15 amino acids. Looked up from germline, CDR1 is LNHNV and CDR2 is YYDKDF (reference sequence). This CDR3 is CATSRDQVTYNEQFF.

The rearrangement uses TRBV29-1 and TRBJ1-2; TCRdb returns TRBD1, unconfirmable since there is no DNA. The CDR3 is 11 residues long. From germline, CDR1 is SQVTM and CDR2 ANQGSEA. CDR3 residues: CSVETGVGYTF. Full variable domain (rest looked up from reference TRBV29-1 and TRBJ1-2): SAVISQKPSRDICQRGTSLTIQCQVDSQVTMMFWYRQQPGQSLTLIATANQGSEATYESGFVIDKFPISRPNLTFSTLTVSNMSPEDSSIYLCSVETGVGYTFGSGTRLTVV.

The V call is TRBV12-3 or TRBV12-4, the J call TRBJ1-1; TCRdb's assignment of TRBD1 cannot be checked, as there is no DNA. The CDR3 extends over 13 amino acids. The CDR3 is CASSLSKQGRDFF.

CDR3 sequence: CASSFAVYGTSGYTGELFF. V usage is TRBV7-3 and J usage is TRBJ2-2; TCRdb lists TRBD2, though no DNA is available to test this call. This CDR3 is 19 amino acids long. Germline CDR1 is SGHTA and CDR2 is FQGTGA.